This T cell receptor (beta chain) was profiled in a study of T cell responses to AZD1222 COVID-19 vaccine. Trimming cost V 9 bases and J 8 bases, with 19 bases left between them. This CDR3 comprises 14 residues. CDR1 and CDR2 (germline): MNHEY, SVGAGI. Study-level findings and limits: Repertoire samples came only from after the peak T cell response. Only 6 or 7 people who got AZD1222 tested seropositive at baseline. A rise in Spike-specific TCR breadth and depth followed two AZD1222 doses.

TCRdb's copy holds only in-frame clones and misses some; the assay was immunoSEQ multiplex PCR. The top ten hold 0.9% to 1.1% of the sample, which has under 250,000 clones, about 92% seen once. A note on this clone: What it binds is unknown.

This chain joins TRBV6-5 and TRBJ1-4; D remains unclear. The origin of this receptor is an adult in good health. Sequenced here: peripheral blood, sampled on day 0 of MenACWY control vaccination. CDR3 protein: CASTPSGPGEKLFF. The DNA for the CDR3 is TGTGCCAGTACACCGTCCGGGCCTGGGGAAAAACTGTTTTTT.